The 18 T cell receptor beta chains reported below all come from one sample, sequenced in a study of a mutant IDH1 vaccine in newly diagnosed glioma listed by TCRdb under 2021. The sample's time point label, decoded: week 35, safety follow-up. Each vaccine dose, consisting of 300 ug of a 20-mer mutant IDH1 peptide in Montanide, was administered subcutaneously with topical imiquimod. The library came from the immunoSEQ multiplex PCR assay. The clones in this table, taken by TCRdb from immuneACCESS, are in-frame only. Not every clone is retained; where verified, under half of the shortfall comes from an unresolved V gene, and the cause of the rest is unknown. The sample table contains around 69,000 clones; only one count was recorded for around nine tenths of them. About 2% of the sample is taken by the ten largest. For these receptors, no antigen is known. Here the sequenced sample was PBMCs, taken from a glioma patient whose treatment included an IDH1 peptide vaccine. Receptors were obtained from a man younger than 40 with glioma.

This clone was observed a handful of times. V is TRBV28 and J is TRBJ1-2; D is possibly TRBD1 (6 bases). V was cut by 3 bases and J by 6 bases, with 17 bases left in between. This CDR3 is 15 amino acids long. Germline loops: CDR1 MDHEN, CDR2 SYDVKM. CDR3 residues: CASSFGRGTGHGYTF. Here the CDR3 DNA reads TGTGCCAGCAGTTTTGGGAGGGGTACAGGGCATGGCTACACCTTC.

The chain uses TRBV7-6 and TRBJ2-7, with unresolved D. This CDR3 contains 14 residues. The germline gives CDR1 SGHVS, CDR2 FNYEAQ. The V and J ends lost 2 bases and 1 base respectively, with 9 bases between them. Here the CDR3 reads CASSLFDKSYEQYF. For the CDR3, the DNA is TGTGCCAGCAGCTTATTCGACAAATCCTACGAGCAGTACTTC.

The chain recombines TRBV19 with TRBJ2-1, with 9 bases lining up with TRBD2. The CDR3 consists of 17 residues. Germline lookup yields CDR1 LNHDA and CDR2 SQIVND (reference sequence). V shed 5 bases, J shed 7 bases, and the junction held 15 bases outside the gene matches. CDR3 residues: CASSSRGDSGRPNEQFF. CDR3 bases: TGTGCCAGTAGTTCCCGGGGGGATAGCGGGAGACCGAATGAGCAGTTCTTC. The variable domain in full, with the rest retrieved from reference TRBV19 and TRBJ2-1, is DGGITQSPKYLFRKEGQNVTLSCEQNLNHDAMYWYRQDPGQGLRLIYYSQIVNDFQKGDIAEGYSVSREKKESFPLTVTSAQKNPTAFYLCASSSRGDSGRPNEQFFGPGTRLTVL.

CDR3 residues: CASKGRANYGYTF. Written as DNA, the CDR3 is TGTGCCAGCAAGGGGCGAGCTAACTATGGCTACACCTTC. The rearrangement links TRBV6-6 to TRBJ1-2, with D maybe TRBD1 (5 bases). Trimming took 7 bases from V and 0 from J, leaving 9 bases between them. Germline V CDR1 and CDR2: MNHNY, SVGAGI (reference sequence). The length of the CDR3 is 13 residues.

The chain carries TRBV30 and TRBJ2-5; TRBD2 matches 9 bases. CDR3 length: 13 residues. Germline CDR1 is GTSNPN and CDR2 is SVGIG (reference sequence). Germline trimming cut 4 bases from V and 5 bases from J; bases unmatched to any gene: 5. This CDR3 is CAWKGAGGETQYF. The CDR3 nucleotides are TGTGCCTGGAAGGGGGCGGGGGGGGAGACCCAGTACTTC.

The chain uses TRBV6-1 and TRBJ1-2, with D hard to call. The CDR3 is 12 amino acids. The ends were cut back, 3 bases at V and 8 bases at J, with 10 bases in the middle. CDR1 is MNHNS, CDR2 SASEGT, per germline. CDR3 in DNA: TGTGCCAGCAGTGACAGCCCGAGAGGCTACACCTTC. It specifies CASSDSPRGYTF.

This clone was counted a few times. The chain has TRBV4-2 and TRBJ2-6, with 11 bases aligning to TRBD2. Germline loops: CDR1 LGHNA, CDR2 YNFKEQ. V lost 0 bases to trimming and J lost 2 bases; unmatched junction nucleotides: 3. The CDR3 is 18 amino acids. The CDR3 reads CASSQDLAGGAGANVLTF. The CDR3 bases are TGTGCCAGCAGCCAAGACCTAGCGGGAGGAGCTGGGGCCAACGTCCTGACTTTC.

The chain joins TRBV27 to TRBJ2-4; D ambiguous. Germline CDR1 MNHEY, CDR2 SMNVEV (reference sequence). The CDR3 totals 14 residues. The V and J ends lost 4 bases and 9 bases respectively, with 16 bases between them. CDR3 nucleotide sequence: TGTGCCAGCAGTTCCGCCTCAACCTTAGGCATTCAGTACTTC. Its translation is CASSSASTLGIQYF.

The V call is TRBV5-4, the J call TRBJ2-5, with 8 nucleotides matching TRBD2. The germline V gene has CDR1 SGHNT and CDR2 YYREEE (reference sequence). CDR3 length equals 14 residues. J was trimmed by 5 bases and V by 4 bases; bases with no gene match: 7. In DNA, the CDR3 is TGTGCCAGCAGCCAGAGCGGGAGTCGGGAGACCCAGTACTTC. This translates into CASSQSGSRETQYF.

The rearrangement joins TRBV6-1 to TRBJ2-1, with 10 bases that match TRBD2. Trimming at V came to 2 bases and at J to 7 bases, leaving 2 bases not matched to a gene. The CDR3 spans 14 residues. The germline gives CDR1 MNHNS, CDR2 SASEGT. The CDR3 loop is CASSERTSGNEQFF. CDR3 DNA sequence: TGTGCCAGCAGTGAAAGGACTAGCGGAAATGAGCAGTTCTTC.

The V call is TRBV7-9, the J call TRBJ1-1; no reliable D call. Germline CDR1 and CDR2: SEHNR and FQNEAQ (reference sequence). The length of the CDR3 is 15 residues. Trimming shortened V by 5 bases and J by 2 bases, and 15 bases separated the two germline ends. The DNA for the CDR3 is TGTGCCAGCAGCCCTGGACTAGCGGTTAACACTGAAGCTTTCTTT. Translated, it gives CASSPGLAVNTEAFF.

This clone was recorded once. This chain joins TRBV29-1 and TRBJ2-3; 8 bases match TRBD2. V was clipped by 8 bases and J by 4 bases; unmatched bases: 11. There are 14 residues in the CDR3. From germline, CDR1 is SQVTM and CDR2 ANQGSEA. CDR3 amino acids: CSSMAGGFADTQYF. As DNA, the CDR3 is TGCAGCTCCATGGCGGGAGGATTCGCAGATACGCAGTATTTT.

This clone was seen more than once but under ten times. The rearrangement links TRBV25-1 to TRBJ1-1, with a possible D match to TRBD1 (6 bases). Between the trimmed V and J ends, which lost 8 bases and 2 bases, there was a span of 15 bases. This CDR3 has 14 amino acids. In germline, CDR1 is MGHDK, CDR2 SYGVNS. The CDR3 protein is CASATTGTNTEAFF. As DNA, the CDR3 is TGTGCCAGCGCCACAACCGGGACAAACACTGAAGCTTTCTTT.

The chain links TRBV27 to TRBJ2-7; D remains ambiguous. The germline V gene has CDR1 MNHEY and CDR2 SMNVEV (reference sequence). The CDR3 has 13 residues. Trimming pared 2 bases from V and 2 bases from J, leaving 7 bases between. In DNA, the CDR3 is TGTGCCAGCAGTTTACGGAGTACCTACGAGCAGTACTTC. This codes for CASSLRSTYEQYF.

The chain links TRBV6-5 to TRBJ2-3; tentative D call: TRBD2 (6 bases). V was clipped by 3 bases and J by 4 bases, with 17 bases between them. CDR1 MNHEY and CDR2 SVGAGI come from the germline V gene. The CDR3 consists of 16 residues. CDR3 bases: TGTGCCAGCAGTTATAGACTAGATTATCGAGCAGATACGCAGTATTTT. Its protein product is CASSYRLDYRADTQYF.

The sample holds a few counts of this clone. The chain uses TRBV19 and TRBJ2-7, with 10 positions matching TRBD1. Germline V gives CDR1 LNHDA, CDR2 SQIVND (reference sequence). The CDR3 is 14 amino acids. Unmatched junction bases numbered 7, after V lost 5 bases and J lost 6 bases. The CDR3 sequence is CASSHRTGGVEQYF. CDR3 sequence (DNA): TGTGCCAGTAGTCATCGGACAGGGGGAGTCGAGCAGTACTTC.

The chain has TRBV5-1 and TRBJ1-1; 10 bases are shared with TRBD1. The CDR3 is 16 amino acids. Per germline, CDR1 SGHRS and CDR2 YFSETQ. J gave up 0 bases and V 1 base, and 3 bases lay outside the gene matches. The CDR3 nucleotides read TGCGCCAGCAGCTTGTCGACAGGGGGCCTGAACACTGAAGCTTTCTTT. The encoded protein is CASSLSTGGLNTEAFF.

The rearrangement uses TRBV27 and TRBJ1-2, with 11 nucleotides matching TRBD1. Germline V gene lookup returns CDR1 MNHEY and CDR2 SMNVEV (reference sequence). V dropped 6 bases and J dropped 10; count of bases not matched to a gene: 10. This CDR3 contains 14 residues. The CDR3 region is CASRSAGTGGNYTF. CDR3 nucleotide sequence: TGTGCCAGCAGGTCGGCCGGGACAGGGGGGAACTACACCTTC.